The 20 T cell receptor beta chains listed next were all sequenced from one sample in a study of Ad26.COV2.S vaccination and SARS-CoV-2 variants. As for treatment: roughly 18 received Ad26.COV2.S at low or high dose, single or two shots; 5 received placebo; per-sample allocation not given. It was on day 63 after the first vaccine or placebo injection that samples were taken. The method was immunoSEQ multiplex PCR; TCRdb's version includes in-frame clones alone and lacks a portion of them. The sample lists 350,000 to 550,000 clones, roughly 89% occurring once. The sequencing here drew on peripheral blood, taken in a trial of Ad26.COV2.S vaccine versus placebo. The receptors originated from a person between 18 and 59 years old who received the Ad26.COV2.S COVID-19 vaccine or a placebo.

The chain employs TRBV7-2 and TRBJ2-1, with D maybe TRBD2 (6 bases). Per the germline V gene, CDR1 is SGHTA and CDR2 is FQGNSA. V gave up 4 bases and J gave up 6 bases, with 13 bases separating them. The CDR3 is made up of 14 amino acids. DNA for the CDR3: TGTGCCAGCAGCTCGGGGGTCCTCCTCAATGAGCAGTTCTTC. Translating gives CASSSGVLLNEQFF.

The chain uses TRBV2 and TRBJ1-3; 9 bases fit TRBD1. This CDR3 comprises 14 residues. From germline, CDR1 is SNHLY and CDR2 FYNNEI. Germline trimming cut 5 bases from V and 4 bases from J; bases unmatched to any gene: 3. As DNA, the CDR3 is TGTGCCAGCAGTACAGGGGGCTACGGAAACACCATATATTTT. It encodes CASSTGGYGNTIYF.

There are a few counts of this clone. This sequence joins TRBV4-2 and TRBJ1-1, with D possibly matching TRBD1 (5 bases). CDR1 is LGHNA and CDR2 is YNFKEQ in the germline V gene. V was shortened by 0 bases and J by 8 bases, with 13 bases between the two germline ends. The CDR3 covers 14 residues. The CDR3: CASSQDAGLREAFF. CDR3 DNA: TGTGCCAGCAGCCAAGATGCAGGGCTGAGAGAAGCTTTCTTT.

This rearrangement joins TRBV20-1 to TRBJ2-1; 11 bases match TRBD2. With V trimmed by 3 bases and J by 6 bases, 22 bases remained unmatched. The CDR3 is made up of 20 amino acids. The germline V gene has CDR1 DFQATT and CDR2 SNEGSKA (reference sequence). In nucleotides, the CDR3 is TGCAGTGCTAGTCCCCGTTATAGCGGGAGGGCCCCCTCCCCCGGCAATGAGCAGTTCTTC. Protein product: CSASPRYSGRAPSPGNEQFF.

V and J are TRBV4-2 and TRBJ1-4; D may be TRBD1 (5 bases). This CDR3 region has 19 residues. From germline, CDR1 is LGHNA and CDR2 YNFKEQ. V lost 2 bases and J lost 0, with 19 bases in between. CDR3 loop: CASSQRGPPHSATNEKLFF. CDR3 DNA: TGTGCCAGCAGCCAACGGGGCCCGCCCCACTCCGCAACTAATGAAAAACTGTTTTTT.

Regarding this clone: Other DNA sequences in this specimen translate into the identical CDR3. The chain joins TRBV7-3 to TRBJ2-1; no firm D call. V lost 2 bases, J lost 4 bases, and 6 bases lay in between. Germline CDR1 is SGHTA and CDR2 is FQGTGA. The CDR3 runs 13 residues. The CDR3 reads CASSLLGYNEQFF. The CDR3, as DNA: TGTGCCAGCAGCTTATTGGGGTACAATGAGCAGTTCTTC.

This chain joins TRBV3-1 (or the pseudogene TRBV3-2) and TRBJ1-5, with TRBD1 identical over 11 bases. With 1 base clipped from V and 1 base from J, the junction kept 3 bases outside the gene matches. The CDR3 extends over 17 amino acids. Looked up from germline, CDR1 is LGHDT and CDR2 is YNNKEL (reference sequence). For the CDR3, the DNA is TGTGCCAGCAGCCAAGGAGGGACAGGGGGAAGCAATCAGCCCCAGCATTTT. Its protein product is CASSQGGTGGSNQPQHF.

This clone has only one observation. The same CDR3 also results from other DNA sequences found in this sample. The rearrangement uses TRBV2 and TRBJ2-5; D not certain. Trimming cost V 6 bases and J 2 bases, with 10 bases left between them. Germline-derived CDR1 and CDR2 are SNHLY and FYNNEI. This CDR3 contains 13 residues. The DNA for the CDR3 is TGTGCCAGCAGATACAGAGAGCAAGAGACCCAGTACTTC. This codes for CASRYREQETQYF.

The rearrangement joins TRBV4-3 to TRBJ1-1; TRBD1 is a possible D gene (5 bases). This CDR3 is 14 amino acids long. V lost 0 bases and J 5 bases, leaving 10 bases between the germline ends. In germline, CDR1 is LGHNA, CDR2 YSLEER. CDR3 sequence: CASSQDVRDTEAFF. CDR3 DNA sequence: TGCGCCAGCAGCCAAGATGTCAGGGATACTGAAGCTTTCTTT.

For this clone: Sequence at one end of the junction differs from germline and may be a read error. The V call is TRBV5-6, the J call TRBJ1-4; D gene unclear. Germline CDR1 is SGHDT and CDR2 is YYEEEE. This CDR3 region has 13 residues. The CDR3 here is CASSLGTVSSIVF. For the CDR3, the DNA is TGTGCCAGCAGCTTGGGGACCGTGTCCTCAATCGTTTTT.

The rearrangement uses TRBV19 and TRBJ1-1; 8 bases line up with TRBD1. The germline V gene has CDR1 LNHDA and CDR2 SQIVND (reference sequence). The CDR3 has 18 residues. J was trimmed by 1 base and V by 9 bases; bases with no gene match: 19. CDR3 nucleotides: TGTGCCAGACCCCTTCAGAATCCTCTGACAGGGGAGAACACTGAAGCTTTCTTT. This encodes CARPLQNPLTGENTEAFF.

The chain is built from TRBV5-1 and TRBJ2-7; D possibly uses TRBD1 or TRBD2 (5 bases each). The CDR3 contains 14 residues. Trimming pared 3 bases from V and 2 bases from J, leaving 12 bases between. Germline V gene sequence: CDR1 SGHRS, CDR2 YFSETQ. Here the CDR3 DNA reads TGCGCCAGCAGCTGGGTGGGACGCGCCTACGAGCAGTACTTC. The encoded protein is CASSWVGRAYEQYF.

V is TRBV28 and J is TRBJ1-1, with 7 bases fitting TRBD1. CDR3 length: 14 amino acids. With V trimmed by 6 bases and J by 3 bases, 7 bases remained unmatched. Germline loops: CDR1 MDHEN, CDR2 SYDVKM. DNA for the CDR3: TGTGCCAGCAGCGAAGGGACAGCGCACACTGAAGCTTTCTTT. It translates to CASSEGTAHTEAFF.

The rearrangement uses TRBV4-3 and TRBJ1-4; TRBD1 might be the D (5 bases). Germline-derived CDR1 and CDR2 are LGHNA and YSLEER. The CDR3 loop spans 15 amino acids. Trimming pared 0 bases from V and 7 bases from J, leaving 12 bases between. The DNA for the CDR3 is TGCGCCAGCAGCCAAGAAGGGCAGGGTCCTGAAAAACTGTTTTTT. Protein: CASSQEGQGPEKLFF.

The V and J genes are TRBV7-2 and TRBJ2-1, with TRBD2 matching over 9 bases. CDR1 is SGHTA, CDR2 FQGNSA, per germline. The CDR3 has 15 amino acids. Trimming at V came to 2 bases and at J to 8 bases, leaving 7 bases not matched to a gene. The CDR3 here is CASSLRTSGSHEQFF. The CDR3 DNA reads TGTGCCAGCAGCTTAAGAACTAGCGGGTCCCATGAGCAGTTCTTC.

The chain is built from TRBV20-1 and TRBJ1-6, with D possibly being TRBD1 (5 bases). V was trimmed by 3 bases and J by 8 bases, leaving 17 bases between them. From germline, CDR1 is DFQATT and CDR2 SNEGSKA (reference sequence). This CDR3 region has 15 residues. As DNA, the CDR3 is TGCAGTGCTAGTGCAGGGAGTATGGCTGATTCACCCCTCCACTTT. It yields the protein CSASAGSMADSPLHF.

As for this clone: Other nucleotide sequences in the sample specify the same CDR3. This chain joins TRBV5-1 and TRBJ1-1, with D possibly TRBD1 on 5 matching bases. V gave up 0 bases and J gave up 1 base, with 10 bases separating them. The germline gives CDR1 SGHRS, CDR2 YFSETQ. CDR3 size: 15 residues. The CDR3 loop is CASSLGGFRNTEAFF. In DNA form, the CDR3 reads TGCGCCAGCAGCTTGGGGGGGTTCCGGAACACTGAAGCTTTCTTT.

About this clone itself: Mismatch with germline at one junction end may stem from a read error. The chain uses TRBV28 and TRBJ1-2, with 7 bases fitting TRBD1. Germline-derived CDR1 and CDR2 are MDHEN and SYDVKM. CDR3 length: 11 amino acids. This CDR3 is CASSARGQPSF. CDR3 in DNA: TGTGCCAGCAGCGCTAGGGGACAGCCCTCCTTC.

J is TRBJ1-5 and V is TRBV19; D gene uncertain. This CDR3 comprises 14 residues. The germline V and J ends were trimmed by 3 bases and 7 bases, with 13 bases remaining between them. Germline V gene lookup returns CDR1 LNHDA and CDR2 SQIVND (reference sequence). The CDR3 reads CASSIKGNQQPQHF. CDR3 DNA: TGTGCCAGTAGTATTAAGGGCAACCAACAGCCCCAGCATTTT. Full variable domain (missing parts from reference TRBV19 and TRBJ1-5): DGGITQSPKYLFRKEGQNVTLSCEQNLNHDAMYWYRQDPGQGLRLIYYSQIVNDFQKGDIAEGYSVSREKKESFPLTVTSAQKNPTAFYLCASSIKGNQQPQHFGDGTRLSIL.

This clone occurred a few times. This rearrangement joins TRBV12-5 to TRBJ2-4; a weak D match, TRBD1 (6 bases). The CDR3 is made up of 21 amino acids. V was pared by 2 bases and J by 1 base, with 27 bases between. Germline CDR1 LGHNT, CDR2 FRNRAP. CDR3 in amino acids: CASGLTEWDKTRPFAKNIQYF. Here the CDR3 DNA reads TGTGCTAGTGGTTTGACCGAATGGGACAAGACGAGGCCCTTTGCCAAAAACATTCAGTACTTC.